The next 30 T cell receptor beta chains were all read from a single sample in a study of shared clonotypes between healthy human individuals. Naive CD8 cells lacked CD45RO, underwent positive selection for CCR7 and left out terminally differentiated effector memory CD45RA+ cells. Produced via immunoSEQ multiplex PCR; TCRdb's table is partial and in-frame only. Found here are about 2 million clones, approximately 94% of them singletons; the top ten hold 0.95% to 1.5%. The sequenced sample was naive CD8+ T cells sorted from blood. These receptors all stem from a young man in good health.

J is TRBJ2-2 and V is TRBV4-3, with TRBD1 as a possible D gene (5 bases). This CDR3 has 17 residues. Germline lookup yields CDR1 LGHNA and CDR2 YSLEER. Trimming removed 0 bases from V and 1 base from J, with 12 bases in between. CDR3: CASSQDDQGWNTGELFF. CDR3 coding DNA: TGCGCCAGCAGCCAAGATGACCAGGGCTGGAACACCGGGGAGCTGTTTTTT.

CDR3 DNA: TGTGCCAGCAGCCCTTGTCCCTTCTACAATGAGCAGTTCTTC. Translated: CASSPCPFYNEQFF. The rearrangement joins TRBV21-1 to TRBJ2-1; the table assigns TRBD2, which was not confirmed against the DNA. TRBV21-1 is classified as a pseudogene. The CDR3 consists of 14 residues.

Here the CDR3 reads CASSVGGEGEQFF. The CDR3 coding sequence is TGTGCCAGCAGCGTGGGCGGGGAGGGTGAGCAGTTCTTC. The chain uses TRBV27 and TRBJ2-1; 7 nucleotides align to TRBD2. The V segment lost 6 bases and the J segment 9 bases; nucleotides outside the gene matches: 8. This CDR3 region has 13 residues. CDR1 MNHEY and CDR2 SMNVEV come from the germline V gene (reference sequence).

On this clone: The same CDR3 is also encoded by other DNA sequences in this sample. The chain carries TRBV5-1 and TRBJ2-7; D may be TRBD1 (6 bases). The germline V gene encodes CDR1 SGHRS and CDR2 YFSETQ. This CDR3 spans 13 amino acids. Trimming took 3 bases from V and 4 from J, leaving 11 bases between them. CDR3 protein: CASSSGQGYEQYF. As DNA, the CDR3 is TGCGCCAGCAGCTCGGGCCAGGGGTACGAGCAGTACTTC. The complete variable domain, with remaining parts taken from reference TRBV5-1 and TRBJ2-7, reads KAGVTQTPRYLIKTRGQQVTLSCSPISGHRSVSWYQQTPGQGLQFLFEYFSETQRNKGNFPGRFSGRQFSNSRSEMNVSTLELGDSALYLCASSSGQGYEQYFGPGTRLTVT.

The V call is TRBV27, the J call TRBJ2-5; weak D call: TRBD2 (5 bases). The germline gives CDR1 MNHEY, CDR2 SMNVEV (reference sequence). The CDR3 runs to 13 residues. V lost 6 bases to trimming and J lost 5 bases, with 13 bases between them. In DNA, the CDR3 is TGTGCCAGCAGCTCCCCCCCGGGGGAGACCCAGTACTTC. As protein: CASSSPPGETQYF.

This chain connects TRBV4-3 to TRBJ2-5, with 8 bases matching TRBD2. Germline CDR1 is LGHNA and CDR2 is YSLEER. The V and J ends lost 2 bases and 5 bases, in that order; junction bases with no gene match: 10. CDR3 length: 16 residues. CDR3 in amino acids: CASSQPRSGIGETQYF. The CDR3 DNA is TGCGCCAGCAGCCAACCACGTAGCGGGATAGGTGAGACCCAGTACTTC.

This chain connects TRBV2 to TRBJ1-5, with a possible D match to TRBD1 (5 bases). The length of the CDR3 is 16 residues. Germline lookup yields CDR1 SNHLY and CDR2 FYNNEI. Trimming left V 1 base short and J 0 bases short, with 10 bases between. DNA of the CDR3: TGTGCCAGCAGTGAAGAGGGCAGGGATAGCAATCAGCCCCAGCATTTT. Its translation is CASSEEGRDSNQPQHF.

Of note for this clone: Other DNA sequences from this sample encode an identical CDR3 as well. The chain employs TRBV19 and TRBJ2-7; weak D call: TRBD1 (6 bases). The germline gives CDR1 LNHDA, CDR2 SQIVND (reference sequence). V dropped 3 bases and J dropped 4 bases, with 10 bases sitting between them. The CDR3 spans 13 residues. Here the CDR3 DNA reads TGTGCCAGTAGTATGGGACATGGGTACGAGCAGTACTTC. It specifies CASSMGHGYEQYF.

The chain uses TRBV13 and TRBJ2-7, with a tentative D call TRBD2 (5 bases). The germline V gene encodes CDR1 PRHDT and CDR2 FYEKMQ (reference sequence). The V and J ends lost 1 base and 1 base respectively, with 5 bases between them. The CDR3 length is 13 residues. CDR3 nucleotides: TGTGCCAGCAGCTTAGAGCGGTCCTACGAGCAGTACTTC. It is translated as CASSLERSYEQYF.

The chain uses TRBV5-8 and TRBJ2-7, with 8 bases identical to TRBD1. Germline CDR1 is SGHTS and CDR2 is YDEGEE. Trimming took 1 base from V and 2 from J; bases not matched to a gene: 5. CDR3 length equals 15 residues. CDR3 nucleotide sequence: TGTGCCAGCAGCTTGTTTCCAGGGGGCACCTACGAGCAGTACTTC. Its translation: CASSLFPGGTYEQYF.

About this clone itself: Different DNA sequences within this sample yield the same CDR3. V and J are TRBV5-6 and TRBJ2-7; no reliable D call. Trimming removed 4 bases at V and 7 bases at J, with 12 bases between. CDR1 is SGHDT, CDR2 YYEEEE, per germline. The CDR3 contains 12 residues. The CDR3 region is CASSPGPLEQYF. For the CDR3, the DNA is TGTGCCAGCAGCCCCGGACCCTTGGAGCAGTACTTC.

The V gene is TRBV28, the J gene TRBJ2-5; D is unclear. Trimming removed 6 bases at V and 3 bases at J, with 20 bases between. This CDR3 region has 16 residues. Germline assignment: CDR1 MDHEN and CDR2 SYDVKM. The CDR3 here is CASSPEGSLREETQYF. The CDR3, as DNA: TGTGCCAGCAGCCCTGAAGGATCTCTACGGGAAGAGACCCAGTACTTC.

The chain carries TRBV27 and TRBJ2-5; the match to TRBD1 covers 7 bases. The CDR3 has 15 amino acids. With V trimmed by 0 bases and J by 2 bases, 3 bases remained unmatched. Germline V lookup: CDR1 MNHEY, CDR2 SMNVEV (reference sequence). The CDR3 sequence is CASSLSLGQQETQYF. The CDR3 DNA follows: TGTGCCAGCAGTTTATCCCTGGGACAGCAAGAGACCCAGTACTTC.

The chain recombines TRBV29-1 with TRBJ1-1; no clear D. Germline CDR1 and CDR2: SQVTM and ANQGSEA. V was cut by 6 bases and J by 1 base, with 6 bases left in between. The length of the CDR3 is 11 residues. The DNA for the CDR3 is TGCAGCGTCCCAACGAACACTGAAGCTTTCTTT. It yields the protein CSVPTNTEAFF.

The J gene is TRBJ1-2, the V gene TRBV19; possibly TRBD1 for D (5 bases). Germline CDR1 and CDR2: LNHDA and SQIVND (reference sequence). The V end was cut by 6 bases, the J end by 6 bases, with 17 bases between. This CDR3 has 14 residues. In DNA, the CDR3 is TGTGCCAGTAGCTCGATGGAGGGGAGAGATGGCTACACCTTC. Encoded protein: CASSSMEGRDGYTF. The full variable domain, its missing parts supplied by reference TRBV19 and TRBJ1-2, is DGGITQSPKYLFRKEGQNVTLSCEQNLNHDAMYWYRQDPGQGLRLIYYSQIVNDFQKGDIAEGYSVSREKKESFPLTVTSAQKNPTAFYLCASSSMEGRDGYTFGSGTRLTVV.

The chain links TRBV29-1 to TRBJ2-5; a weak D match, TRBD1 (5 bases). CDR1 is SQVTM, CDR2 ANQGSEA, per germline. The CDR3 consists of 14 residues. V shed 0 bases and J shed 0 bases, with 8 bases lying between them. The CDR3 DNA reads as TGCAGCGTTGAAGATTGGACACACCAAGAGACCCAGTACTTC. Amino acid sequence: CSVEDWTHQETQYF.

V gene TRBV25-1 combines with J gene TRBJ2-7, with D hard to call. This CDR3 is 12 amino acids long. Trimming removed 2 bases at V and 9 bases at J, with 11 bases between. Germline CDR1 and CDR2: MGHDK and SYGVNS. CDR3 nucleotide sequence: TGTGCCAGCAGTGAAGACGGGTGGGGGCAGTACTTC. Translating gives CASSEDGWGQYF.

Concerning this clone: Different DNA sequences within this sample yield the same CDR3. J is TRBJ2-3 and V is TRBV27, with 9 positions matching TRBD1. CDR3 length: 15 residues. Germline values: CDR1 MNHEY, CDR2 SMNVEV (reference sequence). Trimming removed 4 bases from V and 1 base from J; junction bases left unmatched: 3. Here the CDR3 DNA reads TGTGCCAGCAGTTCTTGGACAGGGGGCACAGATACGCAGTATTTT. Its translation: CASSSWTGGTDTQYF.

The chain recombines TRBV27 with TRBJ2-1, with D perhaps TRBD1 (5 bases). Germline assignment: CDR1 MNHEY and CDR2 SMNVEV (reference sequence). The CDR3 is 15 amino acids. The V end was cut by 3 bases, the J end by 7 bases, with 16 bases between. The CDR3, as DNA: TGTGCCAGCAGTTTCGTAACAGCCGCAGGGAATGAGCAGTTCTTC. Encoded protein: CASSFVTAAGNEQFF.

The CDR3 DNA follows: TGTGCCAGCAGCTCGGACAGTGCCCCTCACCGTGGGATGAAACTGTTTTTT. This gives the protein CASSSDSAPHRGMKLFF. V is TRBV5-6 and J is TRBJ1-4, with D tentatively TRBD1 (6 bases). CDR1 is SGHDT, CDR2 YYEEEE, per germline. V was clipped by 3 bases and J by 11 bases, with 26 bases between them. There are 17 residues in the CDR3.

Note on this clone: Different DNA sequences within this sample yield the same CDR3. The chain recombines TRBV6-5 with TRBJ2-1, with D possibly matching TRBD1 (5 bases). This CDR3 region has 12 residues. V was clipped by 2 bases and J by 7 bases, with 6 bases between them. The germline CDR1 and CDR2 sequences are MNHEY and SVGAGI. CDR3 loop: CASSYGANEQFF. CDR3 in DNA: TGTGCCAGCAGTTACGGGGCAAATGAGCAGTTCTTC.

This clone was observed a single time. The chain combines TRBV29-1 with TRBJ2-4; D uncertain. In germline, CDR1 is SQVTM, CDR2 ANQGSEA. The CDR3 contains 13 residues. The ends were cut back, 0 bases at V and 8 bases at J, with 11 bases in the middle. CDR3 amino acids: CSVEDQRADIQYF. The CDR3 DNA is TGCAGCGTTGAAGATCAAAGGGCCGACATTCAGTACTTC.

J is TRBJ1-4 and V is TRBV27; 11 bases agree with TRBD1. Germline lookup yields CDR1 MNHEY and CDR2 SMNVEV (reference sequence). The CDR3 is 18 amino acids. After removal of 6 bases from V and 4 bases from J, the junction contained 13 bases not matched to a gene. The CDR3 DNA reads TGTGCCAGCAGCCCGGGGGACAGGGGGTTGGTTGATAATGAAAAACTGTTTTTT. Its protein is CASSPGDRGLVDNEKLFF.

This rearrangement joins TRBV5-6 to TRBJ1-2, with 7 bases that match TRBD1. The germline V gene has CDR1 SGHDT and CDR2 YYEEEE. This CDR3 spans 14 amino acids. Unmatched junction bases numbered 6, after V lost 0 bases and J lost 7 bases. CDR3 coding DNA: TGTGCCAGCAGCTTGGAAGGGGGCGGGATTGGCTACACCTTC. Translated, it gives CASSLEGGGIGYTF.

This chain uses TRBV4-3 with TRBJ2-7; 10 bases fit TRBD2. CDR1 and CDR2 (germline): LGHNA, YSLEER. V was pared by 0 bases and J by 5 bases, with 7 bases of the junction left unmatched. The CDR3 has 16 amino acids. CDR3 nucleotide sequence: TGCGCCAGCAGCCAAGATCGGGTAGCGGGAGGCAACGAGCAGTACTTC. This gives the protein CASSQDRVAGGNEQYF.

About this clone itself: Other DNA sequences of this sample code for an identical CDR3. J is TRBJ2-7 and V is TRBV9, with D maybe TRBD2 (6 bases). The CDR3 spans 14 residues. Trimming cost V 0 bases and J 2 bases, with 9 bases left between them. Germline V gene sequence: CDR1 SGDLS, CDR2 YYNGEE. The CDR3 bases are TGTGCCAGCAGCGTAGCGGGAGAGACCTACGAGCAGTACTTC. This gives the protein CASSVAGETYEQYF.

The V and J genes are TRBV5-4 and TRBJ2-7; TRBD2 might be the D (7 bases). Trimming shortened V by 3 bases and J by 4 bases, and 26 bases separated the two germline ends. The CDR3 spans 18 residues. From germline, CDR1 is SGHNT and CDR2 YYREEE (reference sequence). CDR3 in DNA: TGTGCCAGCAGCTGGGGGCCCACTACCGTCGCGGGGGTGTACGAGCAGTACTTC. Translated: CASSWGPTTVAGVYEQYF.

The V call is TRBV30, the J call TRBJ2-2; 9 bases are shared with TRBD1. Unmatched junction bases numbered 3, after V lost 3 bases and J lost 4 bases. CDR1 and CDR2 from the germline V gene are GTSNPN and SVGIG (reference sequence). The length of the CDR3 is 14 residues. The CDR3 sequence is CAWSGTGSTGELFF. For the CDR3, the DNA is TGTGCCTGGAGCGGGACAGGGTCCACCGGGGAGCTGTTTTTT.

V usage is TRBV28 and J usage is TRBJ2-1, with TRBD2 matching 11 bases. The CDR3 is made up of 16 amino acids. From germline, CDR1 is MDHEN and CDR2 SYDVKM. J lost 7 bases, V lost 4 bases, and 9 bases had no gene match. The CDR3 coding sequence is TGTGCCAGCAGTTCCTTACTAGCGGGGGACTGGAATGAGCAGTTCTTC. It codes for CASSSLLAGDWNEQFF.

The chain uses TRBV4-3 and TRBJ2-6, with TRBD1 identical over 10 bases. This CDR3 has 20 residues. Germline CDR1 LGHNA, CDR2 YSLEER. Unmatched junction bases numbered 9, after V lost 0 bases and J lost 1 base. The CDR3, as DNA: TGCGCCAGCAGCCAAGACAGTGACCCGGGACAGGGGTCTGGGGCCAACGTCCTGACTTTC. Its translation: CASSQDSDPGQGSGANVLTF.